Presented here are 20 T cell receptor beta chains from one specimen sequenced in a study of sequential checkpoint blockade in melanoma (dated by TCRdb to 2018 to 2020). Taken with the paper, the label for treatment or condition translates to: randomized to nivolumab then ipilimumab (arm A) or the reverse (arm B). Library creation used the immunoSEQ multiplex PCR assay. TCRdb took over this immuneACCESS table, retaining in-frame rearrangements with V and J assigned. Such tables are incomplete; in checked studies, under half of the missing clones stem from an unresolved V gene, and the remainder is unexplained. Counted in this sample were 13,000 or so clones; 25% to 30% of them appeared once. About 15% of the sample lies in the top ten. The input for sequencing was tumor tissue (inferred from file names), taken from a patient given nivolumab and ipilimumab in sequence. The receptors originated from a human donor with melanoma.

V is TRBV11-3 and J is TRBJ2-1; 12 nucleotides match TRBD2. This CDR3 has 16 amino acids. The germline V gene encodes CDR1 SGHNT and CDR2 YENEEA. Unmatched junction bases numbered 6, after V lost 5 bases and J lost 4 bases. The chain's CDR3 is CASSQTSGSLYNEQFF. The CDR3 region has the DNA TGTGCCAGCAGCCAGACTAGCGGGAGCCTTTACAATGAGCAGTTCTTC.

The rearrangement uses TRBV14 and TRBJ2-5; no reliable D call. Germline V lookup: CDR1 SGHDN, CDR2 FVKESK. Trimming took off 1 base at V and 4 bases at J, with 25 bases between the two ends. CDR3 length: 19 amino acids. The CDR3 DNA reads as TGTGCCAGCAGCCAAGTTCTTTCTTTTATTATTCGCGTTCGAGAGACCCAGTACTTC. Protein: CASSQVLSFIIRVRETQYF.

This clone has only one observation. This chain links TRBV18 with TRBJ2-3, with 7 bases that match TRBD2. In germline, CDR1 is KGHSH, CDR2 LQKENI. CDR3 length equals 15 residues. V lost 5 bases to trimming and J lost 0 bases; unmatched junction nucleotides: 5. Here the CDR3 DNA reads TGTGCCAGCTCAGACCTAGCGGTTAGCACAGATACGCAGTATTTT. Translating it yields CASSDLAVSTDTQYF.

The chain recombines TRBV18 with TRBJ2-1, with 8 bases lining up with TRBD1. The CDR3 is made up of 14 amino acids. In germline, CDR1 is KGHSH, CDR2 LQKENI. The trim removed 3 bases at V and 9 bases at J, leaving 7 bases unmatched. The CDR3 DNA reads as TGTGCCAGCTCACCGGGACAGGCCGCAGGTGAGCAGTTCTTC. This translates into CASSPGQAAGEQFF.

CDR3 residues: CASSYSNRGAYSNQPQHF. The DNA for the CDR3 is TGTGCCAGCAGTTACTCGAACAGGGGGGCATATAGCAATCAGCCCCAGCATTTT. This chain joins TRBV6-8 and TRBJ1-5, with TRBD1 identical over 8 bases. Germline V gene data show CDR1 as MNHGY and CDR2 as SAAAGT. CDR3 length equals 18 residues. After removal of 0 bases from V and 0 bases from J, the junction contained 7 bases not matched to a gene.

This chain links TRBV28 with TRBJ2-1; a possible D gene is TRBD2 (6 bases). The CDR3 sequence is 16 residues long. The ends were cut back, 6 bases at V and 5 bases at J, with 20 bases in the middle. Germline V gene lookup returns CDR1 MDHEN and CDR2 SYDVKM. The CDR3 protein is CASSSILDWGDNEQFF. CDR3 nucleotide sequence: TGTGCCAGCAGCTCCATTCTGGACTGGGGGGACAATGAGCAGTTCTTC.

The genes are TRBV28 and TRBJ2-3, with D perhaps TRBD1 (6 bases). The V end lost 6 bases, the J end lost 2 bases, and 21 bases lay between the germline ends. Germline CDR1 MDHEN, CDR2 SYDVKM. The CDR3 consists of 17 residues. The CDR3 region has the DNA TGTGCCAGCAGCCTATACCTACGGGACACAAACACAGATACGCAGTATTTT. Amino acids: CASSLYLRDTNTDTQYF.

This clone was counted between two and nine times. Here the CDR3 reads CASSTRRLPGGNEQFF. DNA of the CDR3: TGTGCCAGCAGTACCCGGCGGCTACCAGGGGGCAATGAGCAGTTCTTC. The gene calls are TRBV6-8 and TRBJ2-1; TRBD1 aligns across 7 bases. CDR3 length equals 16 residues. The V segment lost 5 bases and the J segment 6 bases; nucleotides outside the gene matches: 13. Germline V lookup: CDR1 MNHGY, CDR2 SAAAGT.

This clone appeared a few times. This rearrangement joins TRBV6-7 to TRBJ1-2; 7 bases align to TRBD1. TRBV6-7 counts as an open reading frame of uncertain function. CDR3 length: 15 amino acids. Losses at the gene ends were 5 bases for V and 0 bases for J; bases not matched to a gene: 6. Written as DNA, the CDR3 is TGTGCCAGCAGTGAACCTGGGACAGCTAACTATGGCTACACCTTC. This gives the protein CASSEPGTANYGYTF.

The chain joins TRBV9 to TRBJ1-5; no clear D gene. The CDR3 spans 14 residues. Germline CDR1 and CDR2: SGDLS and YYNGEE. V was trimmed by 4 bases and J by 6 bases, leaving 14 bases between them. The CDR3 region has the DNA TGTGCCAGCAGCCCCCGGACGCCGGGTCAGCCCCAGCATTTT. As protein: CASSPRTPGQPQHF.

The chain joins TRBV28 to TRBJ2-6; D is uncertain. The CDR3 spans 17 residues. Germline V lookup: CDR1 MDHEN, CDR2 SYDVKM. The germline V and J ends were trimmed by 2 bases and 0 bases, with 11 bases remaining between them. CDR3 loop: CASSLGVQTSGANVLTF. CDR3 coding DNA: TGTGCCAGCAGTTTAGGGGTCCAGACCTCTGGGGCCAACGTCCTGACTTTC.

This clone has a handful of counts. This rearrangement joins TRBV7-5 to TRBJ2-1; the table names TRBD2, a call not compared with the DNA. TRBV7-5 constitutes a pseudogene. This CDR3 is 15 amino acids long. The CDR3 DNA follows: TGTGCCAGCAGCTACGGGACTAGCGAAAGTCATGAGCAGTTCTTC. Translating gives CASSYGTSESHEQFF.

The gene calls are TRBV14 and TRBJ1-2; D remains ambiguous. This CDR3 region has 15 residues. The germline CDR1 and CDR2 sequences are SGHDN and FVKESK. The V gene lost 1 base and the J gene lost 4 bases, with 13 bases spanning the gap. CDR3 sequence: CASSQVKGKSYGYTF. The CDR3 coding sequence is TGTGCCAGCAGCCAAGTGAAAGGGAAGAGCTATGGCTACACCTTC.

This clone was seen a handful of times. V usage is TRBV6-8 and J usage is TRBJ1-5; a weak D match, TRBD1 (5 bases). V was pared by 5 bases and J by 4 bases, with 15 bases between. The CDR3 length is 15 residues. Per germline, CDR1 MNHGY and CDR2 SAAAGT. The CDR3, as DNA: TGTGCCAGCAGTCGGACACGTTATCCTAATCAGCCCCAGCATTTT. Translating it yields CASSRTRYPNQPQHF.

This chain joins TRBV19 and TRBJ2-1; 8 positions agree with TRBD1. The CDR3 spans 14 residues. The germline CDR1 and CDR2 sequences are LNHDA and SQIVND (reference sequence). Losses at the gene ends were 5 bases for V and 8 bases for J; bases not matched to a gene: 8. CDR3 sequence: CASSSGQGWDEQFF. Here the CDR3 DNA reads TGTGCCAGTAGTTCCGGACAGGGTTGGGATGAGCAGTTCTTC.

The J gene is TRBJ1-2, the V gene TRBV18, with no clear D. There are 13 residues in the CDR3. Trimming took off 2 bases at V and 5 bases at J, with 9 bases between the two ends. Germline V gene lookup returns CDR1 KGHSH and CDR2 LQKENI. The chain's CDR3 is CASSPSTGYGYTF. For the CDR3, the DNA is TGTGCCAGCTCACCATCGACCGGGTATGGCTACACCTTC. Together with reference TRBV18 and TRBJ1-2, the CDR3 gives the full variable domain: NAGVMQNPRHLVRRRGQEARLRCSPMKGHSHVYWYRQLPEEGLKFMVYLQKENIIDESGMPKERFSAEFPKEGPSILRIQQVVRGDSAAYFCASSPSTGYGYTFGSGTRLTVV.

V and J are TRBV12-5 and TRBJ2-1; 14 nucleotides align to TRBD2. The CDR3 covers 17 residues. Per the germline V gene, CDR1 is LGHNT and CDR2 is FRNRAP. The CDR3 sequence is CASSGGTSGSDLNEQFF. The CDR3 region has the DNA TGTGCCAGTTCCGGGGGGACTAGCGGGAGCGACCTAAATGAGCAGTTCTTC.

This clone was recorded once. The gene calls are TRBV10-2 and TRBJ2-5; D unresolved. There are 14 residues in the CDR3. Germline loops: CDR1 WSHSY, CDR2 SAAADI. Trimming removed 0 bases at V and 3 bases at J, with 8 bases between. CDR3 in amino acids: CASSESNREETQYF. CDR3 nucleotide sequence: TGCGCCAGCAGTGAGTCGAACCGAGAAGAGACCCAGTACTTC.

This clone has more than one count but fewer than ten. This rearrangement joins TRBV10-3 to TRBJ2-1; weak D call: TRBD2 (6 bases). V was trimmed by 4 bases and J by 5 bases, leaving 15 bases between them. Germline V gene lookup returns CDR1 ENHRY and CDR2 SYGVKD. This CDR3 region has 15 residues. CDR3 DNA: TGTGCCATCAGTGTGGAGCGGGCCGGCAACAATGAGCAGTTCTTC. Protein: CAISVERAGNNEQFF.

Comments on this clone: At the DNA level, this CDR3 is encoded by other sequences in the same sample as well. The genes are TRBV6-8 and TRBJ2-1, with 9 positions matching TRBD2. The CDR3 sequence is 15 residues long. The ends lost 5 bases at V and 4 bases at J; junction bases unmatched: 6. Germline CDR1 is MNHGY and CDR2 is SAAAGT. CDR3 in DNA: TGTGCCAGCAGTCGACTAGCGGCTAGTTACAATGAGCAGTTCTTC. Translating gives CASSRLAASYNEQFF.